Sequencing of this TCR beta chain was carried out in a study of blood T cell repertoires in COVID-19. Study-wide context: Acute-phase and convalescent COVID-19 samples originated in the United States, Italy and Spain.

Study processing details: For nucleated cells, counts were estimated from reference gene primer amplification. Only in-frame clones appear in the TCRdb table, and some are missing; sequencing was by immunoSEQ multiplex PCR. V, J and clone size derive from that table, while D and trimming were established from the DNA sequence. The table shows tens of thousands of clones, with 70% to 90% occurring only once. The TCR originated in an elderly woman with acute or convalescent COVID-19. The sequenced sample consisted of peripheral blood.

CDR3 DNA: TGTGCCAGCAGCTTACCAGGGCCAGAGACCCAGTACTTC. Its translation: CASSLPGPETQYF. The chain has TRBV7-8 and TRBJ2-5; tentative D call: TRBD1 (5 bases). Germline V lookup: CDR1 SGHVS, CDR2 FQNEAQ. This CDR3 is 13 amino acids long. Trimming cost V 2 bases and J 4 bases, with 8 bases left between them. Variable domain in full (rest from reference TRBV7-8 and TRBJ2-5): GAGVSQSPRYKVAKRGQDVALRCDPISGHVSLFWYQQALGQGPEFLTYFQNEAQLDKSGLPSDRFFAERPEGSVSTLKIQRTQQEDSAVYLCASSLPGPETQYFGPGTRLLVL.